These 22 T cell receptor beta chains came from one sample sequenced in a study of cytomegalovirus exposure and HLA in healthy donors. Method: immunoSEQ multiplex PCR; TCRdb's copy keeps in-frame clones and lacks some. The sample yields tens of thousands of clones, 70% to 90% seen once. Sequenced: PBMCs. The source of these receptors is a woman aged 18-35 years in good health and CMV-seropositive.

The chain has TRBV7-3 and TRBJ1-5, with D perhaps matching TRBD1 (6 bases). V lost 11 bases to trimming and J lost 6 bases, with 17 bases between them. Germline V gene sequence: CDR1 SGHTA, CDR2 FQGTGA. The CDR3 has 13 residues. The CDR3 is CASPPGGCQPQHF. DNA of the CDR3: TGTGCCTCCCCCCCGGGGGGCTGTCAGCCCCAGCATTTT.

This clone was counted only a few times. V usage is TRBV9 and J usage is TRBJ2-7, with D perhaps matching TRBD2 (6 bases). Deletions cut 3 bases from V and 1 base from J, with 14 bases between. Germline CDR1 and CDR2: SGDLS and YYNGEE. The CDR3 spans 15 residues. CDR3 region: CASSARGTASYEQYF. The CDR3 bases are TGTGCCAGCAGCGCCCGGGGGACGGCTTCCTACGAGCAGTACTTC.

This chain connects TRBV2 to TRBJ2-1; D might be TRBD2 (6 bases). Deletions cut 4 bases from V and 7 bases from J, with 11 bases between. The CDR3 covers 13 residues. Germline-derived CDR1 and CDR2 are SNHLY and FYNNEI. CDR3 in amino acids: CASSGGDSNEQFF. Here the CDR3 DNA reads TGTGCCAGCAGTGGGGGGGATTCGAATGAGCAGTTCTTC.

The chain couples TRBV18 to TRBJ2-7; no reliable D call. CDR1 KGHSH and CDR2 LQKENI come from the germline V gene. V was shortened by 6 bases and J by 6 bases, with 12 bases between the two germline ends. This CDR3 region has 12 residues. In DNA, the CDR3 is TGTGCCAGCTCCTTACCTCCCGGCGAGCAGTACTTC. Its protein product is CASSLPPGEQYF.

The chain is built from TRBV6-1 and TRBJ2-7, with 7 bases fitting TRBD2. The CDR3 is 15 residues long. Trimming took 5 bases from V and 5 from J; bases not matched to a gene: 12. Germline V gene sequence: CDR1 MNHNS, CDR2 SASEGT. The CDR3 DNA reads TGTGCCAGCAGTACACGGACGGGAGGTATAGACGAGCAGTACTTC. Its translation: CASSTRTGGIDEQYF.

CDR3 region: CASSRYTGSNYGYTF. As DNA, the CDR3 is TGTGCCAGTAGTAGGTATACAGGGTCAAACTATGGCTACACCTTC. This chain joins TRBV19 and TRBJ1-2; D is possibly TRBD1 (6 bases). The CDR3 consists of 15 residues. V shed 4 bases and J shed 2 bases, with 14 bases lying between them. The germline gives CDR1 LNHDA, CDR2 SQIVND (reference sequence). Complete variable domain (other parts from reference TRBV19 and TRBJ1-2): DGGITQSPKYLFRKEGQNVTLSCEQNLNHDAMYWYRQDPGQGLRLIYYSQIVNDFQKGDIAEGYSVSREKKESFPLTVTSAQKNPTAFYLCASSRYTGSNYGYTFGSGTRLTVV.

This chain uses TRBV21-1 with TRBJ2-7; the table's D gene call, TRBD2, was not cross checked with the DNA. TRBV21-1 is shown as a pseudogene. The CDR3 has 14 residues. Here the CDR3 reads CASSKVATNYEQYF. In nucleotides, the CDR3 is TGTGCCAGCAGCAAAGTAGCCACTAACTACGAGCAGTACTTC.

V gene TRBV4-1 combines with J gene TRBJ2-1, with 12 bases lining up with TRBD2. The CDR3 runs 15 residues. V dropped 3 bases and J dropped 6; count of bases not matched to a gene: 3. Per the germline V gene, CDR1 is MGHRA and CDR2 is YSYEKL. The DNA for the CDR3 is TGCGCCAGCAGCCAGGGACTAGCGGGTCTCAATGAGCAGTTCTTC. Its translation: CASSQGLAGLNEQFF.

In DNA form, the CDR3 reads TGTGCCAGCTCACCCGGCGGCAGGGTTGAAGTTGGCTACACCTTC. Protein: CASSPGGRVEVGYTF. The V and J genes are TRBV18 and TRBJ1-2; a possible D gene is TRBD1 (5 bases). There are 15 residues in the CDR3. Trimming shortened V by 3 bases and J by 7 bases, and 18 bases separated the two germline ends. Germline V gene sequence: CDR1 KGHSH, CDR2 LQKENI.

To note about this clone: The junction departs from germline at one end; a sequencing error may be responsible. V and J are TRBV6-5 and TRBJ2-3, with 11 bases lining up with TRBD1. The CDR3 spans 16 residues. Per the germline V gene, CDR1 is MNHEY and CDR2 is SVGAGI. CDR3 nucleotide sequence: TGTGCCAGCAGCTACTATGGACAGGGGGCAACAGATACGCAGTATTTT. This gives the protein CASSYYGQGATDTQYF.

V is TRBV7-2 and J is TRBJ2-7, with 12 bases fitting TRBD1. The junction had 4 bases not matched to a gene; V was cut back by 3 bases and J by 4 bases. Germline lookup yields CDR1 SGHTA and CDR2 FQGNSA. The CDR3 totals 15 residues. CDR3 sequence reads: CASSLGQGAKYEQYF. In nucleotides, the CDR3 is TGTGCCAGCAGCTTGGGACAGGGGGCAAAATACGAGCAGTACTTC.

V usage is TRBV7-2 and J usage is TRBJ2-5; 8 bases fit TRBD1. Germline CDR1 SGHTA, CDR2 FQGNSA. With 4 bases clipped from V and 10 bases from J, the junction kept 2 bases outside the gene matches. The CDR3 loop spans 11 amino acids. The CDR3 nucleotides are TGTGCCAGCAGCTCGACAGGGGACCAGTACTTC. Amino acids: CASSSTGDQYF.

The gene calls are TRBV2 and TRBJ2-7; D perhaps matches TRBD2 (7 bases). Trimming stripped 6 bases from V and 4 bases from J, with 16 bases between. The CDR3 is made up of 14 amino acids. Germline V gene data show CDR1 as SNHLY and CDR2 as FYNNEI. CDR3 sequence: CASSPRGGGYEQYF. CDR3 bases: TGTGCCAGCAGCCCCCGAGGGGGGGGATACGAGCAGTACTTC. Supplemented by reference TRBV2 and TRBJ2-7, the full variable domain reads EPEVTQTPSHQVTQMGQEVILRCVPISNHLYFYWYRQILGQKVEFLVSFYNNEISEKSEIFDDQFSVERPDGSNFTLKIRSTKLEDSAMYFCASSPRGGGYEQYFGPGTRLTVT.

The chain is built from TRBV6-1 and TRBJ2-2; 10 bases agree with TRBD2. Losses at the gene ends were 6 bases for V and 6 bases for J; bases not matched to a gene: 4. Germline CDR1 MNHNS, CDR2 SASEGT. CDR3 length: 14 residues. The CDR3 DNA sequence: TGTGCCAGCAGGAGCGGGGGGGCCGCCGGGGAGCTGTTTTTT. Protein sequence: CASRSGGAAGELFF.

The chain employs TRBV7-2 and TRBJ1-6, with TRBD1 matching 8 bases. Unmatched junction bases numbered 9, after V lost 5 bases and J lost 0 bases. CDR1 and CDR2 (germline): SGHTA, FQGNSA. The CDR3 loop spans 18 amino acids. The CDR3 DNA reads as TGTGCCAGCAGCCGGAGGGGACAGGCTAGCTCCTATAATTCACCCCTCCACTTT. Its translation is CASSRRGQASSYNSPLHF.

The chain recombines TRBV6-1 with TRBJ2-5, with 7 bases matching TRBD1. J gave up 3 bases and V 6 bases, and 10 bases lay outside the gene matches. CDR3 length: 15 amino acids. Germline CDR1 reads MNHNS; CDR2 reads SASEGT. This CDR3 reads CASREMRGREETQYF. The CDR3 nucleotides read TGTGCCAGCAGAGAGATGAGGGGGCGGGAAGAGACCCAGTACTTC.

The count of this clone is one. The chain has TRBV6-5 and TRBJ2-5; 10 bases line up with TRBD1. CDR1 is MNHEY, CDR2 SVGAGI, per germline. The junction had 2 bases not matched to a gene; V was cut back by 6 bases and J by 4 bases. There are 13 residues in the CDR3. CDR3: CASRRTGGETQYF. The CDR3 nucleotides are TGTGCCAGCAGACGGACAGGGGGAGAGACCCAGTACTTC.

The chain has TRBV19 and TRBJ2-6; D unclear. V was pared by 3 bases and J by 3 bases, with 6 bases between. The CDR3 is 14 amino acids. Germline CDR1 and CDR2: LNHDA and SQIVND (reference sequence). This CDR3 reads CASSMTGGANVLTF. The DNA of the CDR3 is TGTGCCAGTAGTATGACGGGTGGGGCCAACGTCCTGACTTTC.

With regard to this clone: The CDR3 does not close with the conserved phenylalanine or tryptophan, likely indicating a read error. The limits of the CDR3 on the DNA are not certain, so only TCRdb's listed CDR3 is given. The J gene is TRBJ2-7, the V gene TRBV6-1; TRBD2, as called in the table, went unchecked against the DNA. The length of the CDR3 is 14 amino acids, counting both ends. Germline V gene sequence: CDR1 MNHNS, CDR2 SASEGT. The CDR3 loop reads CASSEAHSGPRVSI.

V is TRBV6-6 and J is TRBJ2-1; unclear D gene. The CDR3 spans 12 residues. Trimming stripped 0 bases from V and 9 bases from J, with 6 bases between. In germline, CDR1 is MNHNY, CDR2 SVGAGI (reference sequence). CDR3 amino acids: CASSYSGREQFF. The CDR3 DNA reads TGTGCCAGCAGTTACTCTGGCCGTGAGCAGTTCTTC.

The chain links TRBV5-5 to TRBJ1-2; tentatively, D is TRBD1 (6 bases). There are 17 residues in the CDR3. Germline loops: CDR1 SGHKS, CDR2 YYEKEE (reference sequence). The V gene lost 0 bases and the J gene lost 8 bases, with 23 bases spanning the gap. DNA of the CDR3: TGTGCCAGCAGCTTGGCCGTTCTGGGGGGGCGAACAGGCGGCTACACCTTC. It codes for CASSLAVLGGRTGGYTF.

V is TRBV27 and J is TRBJ1-2; 8 bases align to TRBD1. V gave up 6 bases and J gave up 3 bases; unmatched junction bases: 3. The CDR3 is made up of 13 amino acids. Germline-derived CDR1 and CDR2 are MNHEY and SMNVEV (reference sequence). In nucleotides, the CDR3 is TGTGCCAGCAGACCGGGACAGGACTATGGCTACACCTTC. Translation gives CASRPGQDYGYTF.